Detailed here is one T cell receptor beta chain. Trimming removed 4 bases from V and 2 bases from J, with 10 bases in between. Looked up from germline, CDR1 is SGHTA and CDR2 is FQGNSA. The CDR3 totals 14 residues. The sample comes from a study of blood T cell repertoires in COVID-19. Study details: The samples span acute and convalescent COVID-19 from the United States, Italy and Spain.

Source study methods: The assay estimated nucleated cells by amplifying reference gene primers. Measured with immunoSEQ multiplex PCR; TCRdb has only the in-frame clones, and not every one. V and J calls and clone size follow that table, whereas D and trimming were derived from the DNA. Of 300,000 to 400,000 clones listed, 80% to 90% are singletons. Adults between roughly 18 and 90 years of age took part from fewer than 30 US areas. Self-reported history from a screening survey and questionnaire set each donor's cohort. The chain combines TRBV7-2 with TRBJ2-3; D may be TRBD2 (5 bases). The sequence was obtained from a young man who had recovered from COVID-19. The source material was PBMCs or T cells enriched from blood (not recorded which). The CDR3 coding sequence is TGTGCCAGCAGCTCAACTAGGGACACAGATACGCAGTATTTT. Amino acid sequence: CASSSTRDTDTQYF.